This T cell receptor (beta chain) was recovered during a study of T-cell reconstitution after alpha-beta-depleted transplantation in children. This clonotype was seen ten or more times. Antigen specificity is unknown. General study findings and limits: The high TCRbeta diversity at day 60 in some patients came from surviving recipient T cells and thymic progenitors. The authors attributed T-cell counts and diversity one year after transplant mostly to newly produced T cells. At around two months after transplant, the alpha-beta T cells were reportedly derived from several hundred expanded clones that came from non-depleted graft cells.

Trimming removed 5 bases from V and 4 bases from J, with 23 bases in between. This CDR3 contains 17 residues. Germline V CDR1 and CDR2: SEHNR, FQNEAQ (reference sequence). Library preparation (for TCRbeta) was performed with unique molecular identifiers. TCRdb redid the calling of the PCR reads with MiXCR, one entry per CDR3 protein. There are approximately 500,000 distinct CDR3 sequences in the sample; approximately 10% occur only once, and just over 2% lies in the top ten. The source of this sequence is a child aged 2-15 years with inherited bone marrow failure, due to receive a stem cell transplant. The sample was PBMCs, taken before TCRalphabeta/CD19-depleted stem cell transplant. The chain couples TRBV7-9 to TRBJ1-1; D is undetermined. As DNA, the CDR3 is TGTGCCAGCAGCGTACCCATAATCGGCAGTCGGGCCACTGAAGCTTTCTTT. Translation gives CASSVPIIGSRATEAFF.